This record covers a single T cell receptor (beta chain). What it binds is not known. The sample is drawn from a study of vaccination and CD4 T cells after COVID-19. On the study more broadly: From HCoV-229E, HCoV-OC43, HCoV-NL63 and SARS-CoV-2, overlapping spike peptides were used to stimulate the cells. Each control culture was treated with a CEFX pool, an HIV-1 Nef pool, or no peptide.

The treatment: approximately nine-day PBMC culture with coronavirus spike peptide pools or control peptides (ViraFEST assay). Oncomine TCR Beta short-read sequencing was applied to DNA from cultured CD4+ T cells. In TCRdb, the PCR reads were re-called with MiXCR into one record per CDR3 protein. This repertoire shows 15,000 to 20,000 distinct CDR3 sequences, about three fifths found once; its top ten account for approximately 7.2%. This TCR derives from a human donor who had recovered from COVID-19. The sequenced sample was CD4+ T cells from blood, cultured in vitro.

CDR3: CASSLTQTHTDTQYF. The CDR3 region has the DNA TGTGCCAGCAGTTTAACGCAAACACACACAGATACGCAGTATTTT. This rearrangement joins TRBV28 to TRBJ2-3; no clear D. Germline lookup yields CDR1 MDHEN and CDR2 SYDVKM. This CDR3 is 15 amino acids long. The ends were cut back, 2 bases at V and 2 bases at J, with 11 bases in the middle. The variable domain in full, completed from reference TRBV28 and TRBJ2-3, reads DVKVTQSSRYLVKRTGEKVFLECVQDMDHENMFWYRQDPGLGLRLIYFSYDVKMKEKGDIPEGYSVSREKKERFSLILESASTNQTSMYLCASSLTQTHTDTQYFGPGTRLTVL.